This TCR beta chain is drawn from a study of T cell responses to AZD1222 COVID-19 vaccine. Overall study findings and caveats: Across the whole spike, CD4 TCRs peaked at regions 160-218 and 743-854. Donors were mostly white British, more females; clonal diversity possibly underestimated. Compared with day 0, the breadth and depth of the Spike-specific TCR repertoire rose significantly after two doses of AZD1222. Scientists sampled the repertoires only once the peak T cell response had passed.

This clone showed up just a few times. Its specificity is not known. This CDR3 contains 15 residues. The germline V and J ends were trimmed by 4 bases and 1 base, with 11 bases remaining between them. Germline V CDR1 and CDR2: SGHRS, YFSETQ. Here immunoSEQ multiplex PCR was the method, and the copy in TCRdb shows in-frame clones only, minus some. The sample holds more than 85,000 clones, approximately 91% seen once. This clonotype was obtained from an adult in good health. The source was peripheral blood, collected on day 0 of MenACWY control vaccination. The chain uses TRBV5-1 and TRBJ1-4, with D maybe TRBD1 (6 bases). The CDR3 loop is CASSRQGLTNEKLFF. The CDR3 DNA is TGCGCCAGCAGCCGCCAGGGGTTAACTAATGAAAAACTGTTTTTT.